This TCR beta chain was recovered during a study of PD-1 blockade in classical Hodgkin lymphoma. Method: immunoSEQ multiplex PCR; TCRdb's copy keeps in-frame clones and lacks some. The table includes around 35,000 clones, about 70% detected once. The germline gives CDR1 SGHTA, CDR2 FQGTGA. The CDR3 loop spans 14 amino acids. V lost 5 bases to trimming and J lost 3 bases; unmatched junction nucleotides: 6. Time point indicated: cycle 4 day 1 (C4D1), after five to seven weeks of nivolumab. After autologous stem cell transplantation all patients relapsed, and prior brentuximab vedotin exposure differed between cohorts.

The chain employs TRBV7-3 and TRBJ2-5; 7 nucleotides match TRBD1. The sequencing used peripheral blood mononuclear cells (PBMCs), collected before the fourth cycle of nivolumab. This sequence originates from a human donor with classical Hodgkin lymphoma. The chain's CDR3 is CASSLTGTEETQYF. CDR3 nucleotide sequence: TGTGCCAGCAGCCTGACAGGGACCGAAGAGACCCAGTACTTC.